This T cell receptor (beta chain) was recovered during a study of blood T cell repertoires in COVID-19. The CDR3 covers 10 residues. Trimming pared 6 bases from V and 9 bases from J, leaving 6 bases between. Germline V CDR1 and CDR2: SNHLY, FYNNEI. Clones were sequenced by immunoSEQ multiplex PCR, and TCRdb holds only the in-frame ones, with some missing. The sample carries roughly 100,000 clones, roughly four fifths recorded once. This clone was seen only a few times. The specimen sequenced was peripheral blood. V and J are TRBV2 and TRBJ2-1; no definite D call. This TCR came from a man older than 75 with COVID-19, enrolled during active disease. CDR3 in amino acids: CASRVVEQFF. The CDR3 DNA is TGTGCCAGCAGAGTAGTTGAGCAGTTCTTC. Combining the CDR3 with reference TRBV2 and TRBJ2-1 gives the whole variable domain EPEVTQTPSHQVTQMGQEVILRCVPISNHLYFYWYRQILGQKVEFLVSFYNNEISEKSEIFDDQFSVERPDGSNFTLKIRSTKLEDSAMYFCASRVVEQFFGPGTRLTVL.